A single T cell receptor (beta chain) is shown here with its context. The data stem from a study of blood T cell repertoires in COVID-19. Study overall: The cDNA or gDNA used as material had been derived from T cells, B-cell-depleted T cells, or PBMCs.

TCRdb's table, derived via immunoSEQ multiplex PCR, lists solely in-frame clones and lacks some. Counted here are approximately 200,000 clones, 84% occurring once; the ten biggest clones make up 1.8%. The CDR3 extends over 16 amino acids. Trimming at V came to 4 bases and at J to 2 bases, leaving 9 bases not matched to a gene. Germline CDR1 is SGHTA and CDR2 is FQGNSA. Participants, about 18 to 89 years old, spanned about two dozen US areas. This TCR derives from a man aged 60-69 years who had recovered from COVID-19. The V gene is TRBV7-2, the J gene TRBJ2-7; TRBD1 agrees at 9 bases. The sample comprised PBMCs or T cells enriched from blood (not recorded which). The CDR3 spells CASSSDRGLATYEQYF. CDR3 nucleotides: TGTGCCAGCAGCTCCGACAGGGGGTTGGCTACCTACGAGCAGTACTTC.